The present TCR beta chain was sequenced within a study of Ad26.COV2.S vaccination and SARS-CoV-2 variants. About the study: Intramuscularly, Ad26.COV2.S was given either once or twice, 56 days apart.

In regard to this clone: The target antigen is unknown.

The study's findings and limits: The TCR breadth and depth analyses may have produced an underestimate of total T cell responses. Spike-specific TCR breadth in vaccine recipients exceeded that seen in placebo recipients.

Treatment reported: roughly 20 received Ad26.COV2.S at low or high dose, single or two shots; a few received placebo; per-sample allocation not given. Specimens were obtained on day 63 following the first vaccine or placebo injection. Recruitment in Boston yielded a donor of adult age, 18-55 years. The CDR3 is made up of 13 amino acids. V was cut by 1 base and J by 6 bases, with 9 bases left in between. Germline values: CDR1 KGHSH, CDR2 LQKENI. Only in-frame clones appear in the TCRdb table, and some are missing; sequencing was by immunoSEQ multiplex PCR. The sample includes 450,000 to 550,000 clones, about 91% of them seen just once.

The V and J genes are TRBV18 and TRBJ1-1, with D unclear. Sequencing used peripheral blood, obtained in a trial of Ad26.COV2.S vaccine versus placebo. The sequence came from a person between 18 and 59 years old who received the Ad26.COV2.S COVID-19 vaccine or a placebo. The CDR3 here is CASSPQGRAEAFF. The CDR3 DNA reads TGTGCCAGCTCACCACAGGGCCGCGCTGAAGCTTTCTTT.